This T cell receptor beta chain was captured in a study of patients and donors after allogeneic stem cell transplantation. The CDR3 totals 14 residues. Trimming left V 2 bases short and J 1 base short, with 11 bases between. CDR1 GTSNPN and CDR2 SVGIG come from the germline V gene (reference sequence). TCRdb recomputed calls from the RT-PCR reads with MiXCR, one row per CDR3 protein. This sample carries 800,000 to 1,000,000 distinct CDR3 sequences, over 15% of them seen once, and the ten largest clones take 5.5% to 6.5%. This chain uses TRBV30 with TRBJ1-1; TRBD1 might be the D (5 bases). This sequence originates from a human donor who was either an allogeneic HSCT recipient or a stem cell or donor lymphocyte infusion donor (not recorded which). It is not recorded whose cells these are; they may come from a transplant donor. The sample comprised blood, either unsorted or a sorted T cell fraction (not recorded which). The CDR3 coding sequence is TGTGCCTGGAGTACAGGCCGGAGGAACACTGAAGCTTTCTTT. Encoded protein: CAWSTGRRNTEAFF. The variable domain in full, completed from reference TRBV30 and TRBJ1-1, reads SQTIHQWPATLVQPVGSPLSLECTVEGTSNPNLYWYRQAAGRGLQLLFYSVGIGQISSEVPQNLSASRPQDRQFILSSKKLLLSDSGFYLCAWSTGRRNTEAFFGQGTRLTVV.